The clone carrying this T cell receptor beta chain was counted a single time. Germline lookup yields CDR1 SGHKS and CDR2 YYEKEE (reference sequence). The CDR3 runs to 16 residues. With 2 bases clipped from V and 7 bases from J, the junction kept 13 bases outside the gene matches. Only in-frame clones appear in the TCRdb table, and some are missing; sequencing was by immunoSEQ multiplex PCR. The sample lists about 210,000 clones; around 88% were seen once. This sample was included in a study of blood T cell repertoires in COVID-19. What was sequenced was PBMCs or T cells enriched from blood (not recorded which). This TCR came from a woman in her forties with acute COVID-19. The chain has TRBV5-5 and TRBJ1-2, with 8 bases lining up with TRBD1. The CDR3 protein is CASSLDPGRGQRGYTF. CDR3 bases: TGTGCCAGCAGCTTAGACCCCGGCAGGGGGCAGCGTGGCTACACCTTC.